This is a list of T cell receptor beta chains from one sample in a study of naive and memory T cell subsets. Each CDR3 protein is one row after TCRdb ran MiXCR on the UMI-ligation and nested PCR reads. The repertoire holds around 83,000 distinct CDR3 sequences, about 10% seen once, with more than 0.13% in the top ten. The material sequenced was naive CD4+ T cells from blood. The receptors stem from a human donor in good health. Each CDR3 is given with its conserved first and last residue. The D gene is left open where the match is weak. Clone sizes are given selectively: once, few, many, or a class where the clone is expanded.

j_gene,abundance,d_gene,v_gene,CDR3aa,CDR3nt
TRBJ2-5,-,-,TRBV20-1,CSASSGPTTETQYF,TGCAGTGCTTCGAGCGGGCCCACAACGGAGACCCAGTACTTC
TRBJ2-7,few,TRBD1,TRBV29-1,CSVARQGSYEQYF,TGCAGCGTTGCCCGACAGGGTTCCTACGAGCAGTACTTC
TRBJ2-5,-,-,TRBV12-3/TRBV12-4,CASRGPETQYF,TGTGCTAGTCGGGGTCCTGAGACCCAGTACTTC
TRBJ2-7,-,-,TRBV15,CATSRSGFSYEQYF,TGTGCCACCAGCAGATCAGGGTTCTCCTACGAGCAGTACTTC
TRBJ2-1,many,TRBD1,TRBV28,CASGWDRVNEQFF,TGTGCCAGCGGGTGGGACAGGGTCAATGAGCAGTTCTTC
TRBJ2-1,-,-,TRBV20-1,CSARGDGGAGYNEQFF,TGCAGTGCTAGGGGCGACGGCGGGGCTGGATACAATGAGCAGTTCTTC
TRBJ2-3,many,TRBD1,TRBV5-4,CASSLGGTGADTQYF,TGTGCCAGCAGCTTGGGGGGGACAGGGGCAGATACGCAGTATTTT
TRBJ1-1,-,TRBD1,TRBV28,CASSTPTGSNTEAFF,TGTGCCAGCAGTACACCGACAGGGTCGAACACTGAAGCTTTCTTT
TRBJ2-2,-,-,TRBV28,CASSPPHTGELFF,TGTGCCAGCAGCCCCCCCCACACCGGGGAGCTGTTTTTT
TRBJ2-3,-,TRBD2,TRBV9,CASSVEGRGGSDTQYF,TGTGCCAGCAGCGTAGAAGGGCGGGGGGGCTCAGATACGCAGTATTTT
TRBJ2-5,-,TRBD2,TRBV5-1,CASSTSLRETQYF,TGCGCCAGCTCGACTAGCTTACGGGAGACCCAGTACTTC
TRBJ1-1,few,-,TRBV29-1,CSVQQGTGTEAFF,TGCAGCGTTCAACAGGGTACGGGAACTGAAGCTTTCTTT
TRBJ2-1,many,-,TRBV18,CASSRVGGSYNEQFF,TGTGCCAGCTCACGCGTAGGTGGGTCCTACAATGAGCAGTTCTTC
TRBJ1-2,few,TRBD1,TRBV4-2,CASSQGIEGARGYTF,TGTGCCAGCAGCCAAGGGATTGAGGGGGCGAGAGGCTACACCTTC
TRBJ1-2,-,-,TRBV25-1,CASSAPGASYGYTF,TGTGCCAGCAGTGCCCCAGGGGCGAGCTATGGCTACACCTTC
TRBJ1-1,few,-,TRBV5-1,CASSLEGQGSEAFF,TGCGCCAGCAGCTTGGAAGGCCAGGGCTCTGAAGCTTTCTTT
TRBJ1-2,many,-,TRBV5-5,CASSLRVGNYGYTF,TGTGCCAGCAGCTTGCGTGTCGGCAACTATGGCTACACCTTC
TRBJ2-7,many,TRBD1,TRBV7-2,CASSSPDRVLSYEQYF,TGTGCCAGCAGCTCCCCAGACAGGGTTTTGTCCTACGAGCAGTACTTC
TRBJ2-3,many,TRBD2,TRBV20-1,CSAMRETSPTDTQYF,TGCAGTGCTATGCGGGAGACTTCTCCCACAGATACGCAGTATTTT
TRBJ1-6,-,TRBD1,TRBV30,CAWPGTGGPLHF,TGTGCCTGGCCCGGGACAGGGGGACCCCTCCACTTT
TRBJ2-5,few,-,TRBV11-3,CASSLQGLRGETQYF,TGTGCCAGCAGCTTACAGGGGCTCAGGGGAGAGACCCAGTACTTC
TRBJ1-4,-,-,TRBV20-1,CSASKRGATNEKLFF,TGCAGTGCTAGCAAGCGGGGAGCGACTAATGAAAAACTGTTTTTT
TRBJ2-3,many,-,TRBV20-1,CSARGHVMDTQYF,TGCAGTGCTAGAGGGCATGTTATGGATACGCAGTATTTT
TRBJ2-5,-,-,TRBV24-1,CATSDLSPETQYF,TGTGCCACCAGTGATTTGAGCCCAGAGACCCAGTACTTC
TRBJ2-1,-,TRBD1,TRBV7-3,CASSGTRDREQFF,TGTGCCAGCAGCGGAACCCGGGACAGGGAGCAGTTCTTC
TRBJ2-1,many,-,TRBV11-3,CASSDSRVHEQFF,TGTGCCAGCAGCGACTCCAGGGTCCATGAGCAGTTCTTC
TRBJ1-4,-,TRBD1,TRBV19,CASSTHLTGTDHGKLFF,TGTGCCAGTAGTACCCATCTGACAGGGACCGACCACGGAAAACTGTTTTTT
TRBJ2-7,many,TRBD2,TRBV20-1,CSARDSGGSSYEQYF,TGCAGTGCTAGAGATTCCGGCGGGAGCTCCTACGAGCAGTACTTC
TRBJ2-5,many,TRBD2,TRBV27,CASSLLAGDGETQYF,TGTGCCAGCAGTTTACTAGCGGGCGATGGGGAGACCCAGTACTTC
TRBJ2-4,-,TRBD1,TRBV12-3/TRBV12-4,CASSLGQGGNIQYF,TGTGCCAGCAGTCTGGGACAGGGGGGAAACATTCAGTACTTC
TRBJ2-2,few,-,TRBV5-1,CASSLAREDSPNTGELFF,TGCGCCAGCAGCTTGGCCCGGGAGGACAGTCCGAACACCGGGGAGCTGTTTTTT
TRBJ1-2,-,-,TRBV12-3/TRBV12-4,CASSLEGLGYTF,TGTGCCAGCAGTTTGGAGGGGCTGGGCTACACCTTC
TRBJ2-3,many,TRBD2,TRBV6-4,CATSSGSTDTQYF,TGTGCCACTTCTAGCGGAAGCACAGATACGCAGTATTTT
TRBJ2-2,many,TRBD2,TRBV24-1,CATSSGGAGELFF,TGTGCCACCAGTTCGGGAGGGGCCGGGGAGCTGTTTTTT
TRBJ2-2,-,-,TRBV5-1,CASTLAPNTGELFF,TGCGCCAGCACCCTAGCGCCGAACACCGGGGAGCTGTTTTTT
TRBJ2-7,many,TRBD1,TRBV5-1,CASSFGTGGGEQYF,TGCGCCAGCAGCTTCGGGACAGGGGGGGGAGAGCAGTACTTC
TRBJ2-1,-,TRBD2,TRBV28,CASSGSRTSGGGSYNEQFF,TGTGCCAGCAGCGGATCTCGGACTAGCGGGGGTGGCTCCTACAATGAGCAGTTCTTC
TRBJ2-3,-,TRBD2,TRBV4-1,CASSQEATSVTSTTDTQYF,TGCGCCAGCAGCCAAGAGGCGACTAGCGTCACGAGTACGACAGATACGCAGTATTTT
TRBJ2-1,-,TRBD2,TRBV11-2,CASSLVPGRAEQFF,TGTGCCAGCAGCTTAGTCCCGGGGAGGGCTGAGCAGTTCTTC
TRBJ2-1,few,-,TRBV7-2,CASSLSGRYVNEQFF,TGTGCCAGCAGCTTATCCGGGAGATACGTCAATGAGCAGTTCTTC
TRBJ1-5,-,-,TRBV12-3/TRBV12-4,CASSLAFRGNSSNQPQHF,TGTGCCAGCAGTTTAGCGTTCAGAGGGAATTCTAGCAATCAGCCCCAGCATTTT